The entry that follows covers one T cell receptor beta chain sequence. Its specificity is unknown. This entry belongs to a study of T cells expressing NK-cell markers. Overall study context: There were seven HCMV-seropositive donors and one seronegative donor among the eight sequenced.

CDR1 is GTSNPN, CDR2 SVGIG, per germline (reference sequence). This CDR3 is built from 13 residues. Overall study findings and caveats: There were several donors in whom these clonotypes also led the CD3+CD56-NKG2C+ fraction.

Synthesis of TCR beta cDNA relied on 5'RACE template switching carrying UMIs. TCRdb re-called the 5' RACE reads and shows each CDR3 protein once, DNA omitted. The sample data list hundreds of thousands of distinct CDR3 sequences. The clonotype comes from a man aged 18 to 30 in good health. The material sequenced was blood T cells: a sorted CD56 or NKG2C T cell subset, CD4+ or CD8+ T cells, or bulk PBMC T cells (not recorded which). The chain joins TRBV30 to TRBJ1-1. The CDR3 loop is CAWKDHKNTEAFF.